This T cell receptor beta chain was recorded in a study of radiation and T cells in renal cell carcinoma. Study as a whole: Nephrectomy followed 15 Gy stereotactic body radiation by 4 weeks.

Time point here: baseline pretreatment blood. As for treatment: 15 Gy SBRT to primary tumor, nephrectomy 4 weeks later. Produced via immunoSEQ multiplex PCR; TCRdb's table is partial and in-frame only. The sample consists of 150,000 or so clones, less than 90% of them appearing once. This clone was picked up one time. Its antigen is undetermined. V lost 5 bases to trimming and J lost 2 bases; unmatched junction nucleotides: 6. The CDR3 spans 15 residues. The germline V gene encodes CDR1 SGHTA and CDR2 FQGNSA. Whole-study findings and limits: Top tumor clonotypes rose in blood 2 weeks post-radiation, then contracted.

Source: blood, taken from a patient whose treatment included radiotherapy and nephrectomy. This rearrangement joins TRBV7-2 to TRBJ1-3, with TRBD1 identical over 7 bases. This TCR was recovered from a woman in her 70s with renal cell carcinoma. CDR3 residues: CASSEQGSPGNTIYF. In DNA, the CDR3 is TGTGCCAGCAGCGAACAGGGGTCCCCTGGAAACACCATATATTTT. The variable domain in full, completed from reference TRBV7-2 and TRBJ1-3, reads GAGVSQSPSNKVTEKGKDVELRCDPISGHTALYWYRQSLGQGLEFLIYFQGNSAPDKSGLPSDRFSAERTGGSVSTLTIQRTQQEDSAVYLCASSEQGSPGNTIYFGEGSWLTVV.